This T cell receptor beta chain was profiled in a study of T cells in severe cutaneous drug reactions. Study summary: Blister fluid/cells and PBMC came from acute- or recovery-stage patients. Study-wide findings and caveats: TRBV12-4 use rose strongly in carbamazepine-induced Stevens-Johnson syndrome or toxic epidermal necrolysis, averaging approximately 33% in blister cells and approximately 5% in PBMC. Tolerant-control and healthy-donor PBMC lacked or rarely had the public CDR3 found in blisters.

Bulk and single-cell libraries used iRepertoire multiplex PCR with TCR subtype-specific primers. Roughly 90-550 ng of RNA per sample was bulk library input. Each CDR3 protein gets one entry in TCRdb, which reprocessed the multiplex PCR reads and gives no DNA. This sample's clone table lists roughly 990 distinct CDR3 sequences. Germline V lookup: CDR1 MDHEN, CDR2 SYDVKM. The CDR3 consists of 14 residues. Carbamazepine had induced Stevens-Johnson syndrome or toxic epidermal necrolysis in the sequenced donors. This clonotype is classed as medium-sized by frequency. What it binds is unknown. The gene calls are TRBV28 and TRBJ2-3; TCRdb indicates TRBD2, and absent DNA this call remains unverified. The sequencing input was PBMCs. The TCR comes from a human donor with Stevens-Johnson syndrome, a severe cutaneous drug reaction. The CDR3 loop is CASSFSGSADTQYF.